This TCR beta chain was recorded in a study of OX40 agonist ivuxolimab in advanced cancers. CDR1 is SQVTM, CDR2 ANQGSEA, per germline. This CDR3 region has 15 residues. V lost 6 bases to trimming and J lost 1 base; unmatched junction nucleotides: 10. Method: immunoSEQ multiplex PCR; TCRdb's copy keeps in-frame clones and lacks some. The sample includes about 69,000 clones, 90% of them seen just once. As concerns this clone: Its antigen remains unknown.

Study-wide findings and caveats: Averaged across samples, CD8+ T cells carried more expanded clones than CD4+ did.

On cycle 4 day 1 and cycle 7 day 1, as well as at baseline, blood was sampled. The sample in question was CD4+ or CD8+ T cells sorted from blood, obtained in a trial of the OX40 agonist ivuxolimab. This sequence joins TRBV29-1 and TRBJ2-5; 8 bases fit TRBD1. This clonotype originated in an adult with an advanced solid tumor such as melanoma, head and neck, liver or kidney cancer. The CDR3: CSVDPDRAPQETQYF. The CDR3 nucleotides are TGCAGCGTGGACCCGGACAGGGCCCCCCAAGAGACCCAGTACTTC.